Listed below are T cell receptor beta chains from one sample, sequenced in a study of siplizumab effects on memory and regulatory T cells. The protocol was immunoSEQ multiplex PCR, while the TCRdb copy is restricted to in-frame clones and leaves out a portion. This sample carries 95,000 to 130,000 clones, 90% to 95% of them seen once, and the ten largest clones take under 2%. The specimen sequenced was non-Treg CD4+ T cells sorted from blood. The receptors were gathered from a human donor in good health. CDR3s include the opening cysteine and the closing phenylalanine or tryptophan. The D gene is left open where the match is weak. The listing skips clone size in some rows; elsewhere it reads once, few, many or a size class.

NA | TRBJ2-3 | NA | TRBV2 | CASSEGTDTQYF | TGTGCCAGCTCGGAAGGCACAGATACGCAGTATTTT
NA | TRBJ2-7 | NA | TRBV9 | CASSAGPPGTLYEQYF | TGTGCCAGCAGCGCCGGTCCTCCCGGGACCCTCTACGAGCAGTACTTC
NA | TRBJ2-5 | NA | TRBV4-2 | CASSQAGSQETQYF | TGTGCCAGCAGCCAAGCGGGAAGCCAAGAGACCCAGTACTTC
NA | TRBJ2-3 | NA | TRBV20-1 | CSASSDTQYF | TGCAGTGCTTCCTCGGATACGCAGTATTTT
NA | TRBJ2-1 | once | TRBV11-2 | CASSLTEGGYNEQFF | TGTGCCAGCAGCTTGACAGAGGGTGGATACAATGAGCAGTTCTTC
TRBD1 | TRBJ2-5 | NA | TRBV6-1 | CASRGQGLQETQYF | TGTGCCAGCAGGGGACAGGGCCTCCAAGAGACCCAGTACTTC
TRBD2 | TRBJ2-7 | once | TRBV18 | CASSPPGTSYEQYF | TGTGCCAGCTCACCACCAGGGACTAGCTACGAGCAGTACTTC
NA | TRBJ2-7 | NA | TRBV4-1 | CASSQDRAGLSYEQYF | TGCGCCAGCAGCCAAGATAGGGCGGGCCTCTCCTACGAGCAGTACTTC
NA | TRBJ2-3 | NA | TRBV29-1 | CSVDLGGRDTQYF | TGCAGCGTTGATCTTGGGGGCAGAGATACGCAGTATTTT
TRBD1 | TRBJ1-1 | once | TRBV5-4 | CASSLQRTGVTEAFF | TGTGCCAGCAGCTTGCAAAGAACAGGGGTAACTGAAGCTTTCTTT
TRBD2 | TRBJ2-2 | NA | TRBV10-1 | CASSDPTSGANTGELFF | TGCGCCAGCAGTGATCCGACTAGCGGGGCGAACACCGGGGAGCTGTTTTTT
NA | TRBJ1-2 | NA | TRBV30 | CAWSVDTYGYTF | TGTGCCTGGAGTGTTGACACCTATGGCTACACCTTC
TRBD1 | TRBJ1-1 | NA | TRBV15 | CATSRAGQPLVEAFF | TGTGCCACCAGCAGAGCGGGACAGCCTCTGGTAGAAGCTTTCTTT